This TCR beta chain stems from a study of cytomegalovirus exposure and HLA in healthy donors (dated by TCRdb to the late 2010s). Some background on the complete study: An earlier analysis of approximately 640 of the donors reported more than 250 Gb of sequence data and approximately 110 million unique TCR beta sequences from 150 million to 200 million T cells. Roughly 300 gigabases of sequencing data and approximately 80 million unique TCR sequences were included in an early release covering roughly 600 HLA-typed donors. Among the 398 genotyped donors, approximately 77% belonged to the genetic ancestry cluster associated with self-reported Caucasian donors. The aim of the study was to test whether cataloging public T cell receptors could identify signatures of past pathogen exposure. The study profiled the T cell repertoires of hundreds of subjects by immunosequencing and related them to cytomegalovirus serostatus. Besides the first cohort of roughly 660 subjects, a separate validation cohort made up of over a hundred different subjects was used. To predict cytomegalovirus infection status, the study brought together high-throughput TCR immunosequencing, statistical association of individual TCRs with disease status, and machine learning. A later analysis re-analyzed previously published TCR beta repertoires from approximately 700 donors and added high-resolution HLA genotyping to study TCR occurrence patterns. In the later analysis, no new phenotypic data were used to find candidate immune exposures; instead, reliance was placed on TCR beta sequences and their occurrence across donors. In an earlier analysis of roughly 540 of the donors, high-throughput TCR beta sequencing was used to judge whether each TCR beta V gene segment behaved as functional or pseudogenic. Donor age, sex, ethnicity and CMV serostatus were collected together with the repertoire data. In a later genetic analysis, genome-wide SNP genotypes for about three fifths of the 666 donors were used, and that subset was treated as a discovery cohort. All discovery cohort repertoires had been generated on a single sequencing platform. HLA typing included class I and class II loci at four-digit resolution. Typing coverage varied by locus: roughly 629-640 donors for A, B, C, DRB1 and DQB1; more than 500 for DQA1; 606 for DPA1; approximately 470 for DPB1. Roughly five DR-DQ haplotypes were treated as single units for association and clustering because of strong linkage in the cohort. Among about 360 genotyped donors of the cohort, an average of about 240,000 unique TCR beta nucleotide sequences were sequenced per donor, about a sixth of them non-productive. Beyond this particular receptor, the publication reports: An association between a missense DCLRE1C variant and V-gene and J-gene trimming of TCR beta chains was found in a later genetic analysis and replicated in an independent cohort. The authors suggested that the approach could potentially be extended to other disease states and immunological phenotypes. An earlier analysis of 587 of the donors showed that most TCR beta V segments appeared in productive rearrangements either about 87% or about 30% of the time, which broadly matched IMGT annotations. The earlier analysis of around 600 of the donors excluded around 17 rarely observed V segments, including chromosome 9 orphons, because counts were too low. Because HLA typing was missing for some donors at each locus, association tests included only the typed subset. A further reported finding was that TCR beta sequences accurately predicted the HLA-A and HLA-B alleles for most subjects in the first cohort. Cytomegalovirus status was reported to be diagnosed by the classifier with high specificity and sensitivity in both the original and validation cohorts. For the cohort, immune exposure information was limited to CMV serostatus. In vitro tests confirmed that a few of the cytomegalovirus-associated TCR beta chains recognize cytomegalovirus antigens. Roughly uniform sequencing depth across donors was assumed in presence/absence analyses, although this assumption may not hold. In a later analysis, several top co-occurrence clusters were reported to appear linked to parvovirus B19, influenza, CMV and Epstein-Barr virus. The sequencing pipeline was judged likely to have produced a cluster of highly shared sequence variants as a technical artifact. Correlated functional status among segregating V segments might reflect linkage disequilibrium, but an unknown experimental factor could not be ruled out. Assigning TCR associations to individual alleles was difficult when HLA alleles, especially DR and DQ, strongly co-occurred. Most TCR sequences were seen in very few donors, while some public TCRs were found in many individuals. In the study, 164 TCR beta chains were listed as associated with cytomegalovirus. This cohort had only TCR beta chains sequenced, and the lack of alpha or paired-chain data limited which features could be detected. A later genetic analysis reported fewer N-insertions in productive TCRs among donors in an Asian-associated ancestry cluster than the roughly 700-donor mean. Some IMGT-functional V segments, including TRBV6-2 and TRBV6-3, could not be told apart with the 87-base-pair reads, so those segments were excluded. Compared with equally common non-associated chains, HLA-associated TCR beta chains in a later analysis were more clonally expanded and had lower generation probabilities. In a later analysis, about 16,000 TCR beta sequences were associated with specific HLA alleles at a false discovery rate of 0.05. According to a later analysis, most CMV-associated TCR beta chains appeared to be HLA-restricted, and the HLA associations seemed to be driven largely by CMV exposure. In a later analysis, the rate of TCR association differed among HLA loci, with DRB1 alleles having the most associated TCRs and HLA-C alleles having the fewest.

The cohort was made up of 500 to 850 healthy bone marrow donors. At the time of sampling, all cohort members were nominally healthy, though unrecorded immune exposures were likely present. The donor tested CMV seronegative, placing the donor among the 352 seronegative members of the cohort. A peripheral blood sample was collected from each donor, and TCR beta sequencing was performed on peripheral blood mononuclear cells. The Qiagen DNeasy Blood Extraction Kit was used to extract genomic DNA from the blood cell samples. Library preparation employed the immunoSEQ multiplex PCR assay. A mixture of 60 forward primers for TCR Vbeta segments and 13 reverse primers for TCR Jbeta segments was used in the multiplex PCR. A multiplex PCR assay on genomic DNA amplified the CDR3 region of rearranged TCR beta genes. Amplified TCR beta libraries were sequenced as 87-base-pair reads on the Illumina HiSeq System. Concerning the study's data processing: A later analysis tallied 70 million to 100 million unique TCR beta chains across the 666 repertoires, and 10 million to 11 million of those chains were shared by two or more donors. To remove PCR and sequencing errors, raw reads were error-corrected and collapsed into unique sequences using a nearest-neighbor algorithm that merged closely related sequences. CDR3 sequences were aligned to IMGT reference sequences to assign V, D and J gene segments. Each retained sequence needed at least a six-nucleotide match to both a V gene segment and a J gene segment. Rearrangements were called productive when the CDR3 lacked stop codons and stayed in frame with V and J; all others were non-productive. CDR3 was defined according to IMGT convention as the region running from the second conserved V-encoded cysteine to the conserved J-encoded phenylalanine. Sequences without an unambiguous match to a single V gene segment were excluded from the earlier analysis of approximately 560 of the donors. An earlier analysis of several hundred of the donors classified V segments as functional when productive rearrangements were above 56.7% and as segregating when the standard deviation between donors was above 5%. A statistical classification framework was built for diagnosing cytomegalovirus status from the catalog of TCR beta chain sequences. In a later analysis, V and J genes were assigned by comparing TCR nucleotide sequences against IMGT/GENE-DB human TR gene sequences. In a later analysis, CDR3 sequences and most-parsimonious VDJ recombination scenarios were assigned using the TCRdist pipeline. In a later analysis, each TCR beta chain was defined by its CDR3 amino acid sequence together with its V-gene family, and reads lacking a unique V-gene family were excluded. As a way to deal with suspected cross-contamination and a sequencing artifact, a later analysis dropped approximately 570 nucleotide sequences that were highly shared and had low generation probability. In a later analysis, a clonal expansion index for each public chain was calculated from normalized within-repertoire ranks of inferred template counts. In a later analysis, generation probabilities were computed with a VDJ recombination model fitted to out-of-frame rearrangements, and the resulting probabilities were checked against IGoR. Hypergeometric tests were used in a later analysis to score TCR-TCR, TCR-HLA and TCR-CMV co-occurrence, with a repertoire-size bias correction applied to the TCR pairs. To estimate false discovery rates, a later analysis permuted the HLA or CMV assignments 20 times. In a later analysis, co-occurring TCRs were grouped using DBSCAN, and TCRdist sequence similarity was added for clustering within HLA-allele-positive subsets. Repertoires with fewer than 30,000 or more than 120,000 public chains, plus five repertoires with anomalous nucleotide sharing, were excluded from co-occurrence clustering. The source is immuneACCESS, and TCRdb retained only in-frame sequences with V and J called. Part of the clones is not carried over; for the studies checked, unresolved V genes explain less than half of this, and the remainder is unexplained. V and J calls and clone size come straight from that table; D and trimming were deduced from the DNA. Across this sample there are about 150,000 clones, with 84% seen only once. More than 4% of the sample rests with the top ten.

Turning to this clone: This clone's antigen is unknown. Per-base quality was not reported, and no clone a single base away is much larger than it.

Inclusive of the bounding cysteine and phenylalanine, the CDR3 is 19 residues long. The kept DNA is CDR3 alone, 57 bases in frame from the first base. For CDR1 and CDR2, the germline V gene (reference sequence) lists MNHEY and SMNVEV. V is reduced by 6 bases and J by 8 bases, leaving a spacing of 32 bases between them. The chain couples TRBV27 to TRBJ2-1; a tentative D call is TRBD2 (6 bases match). The TCR was taken from a young man in good health and CMV-seronegative. The sequenced material came from PBMCs. The bases read TGTGCCAGCAGCCCTACCTTAACACCGGGACTCGAACGATCGGATGAGCAGTTCTTC. Its protein reads: CASSPTLTPGLERSDEQFF.